This T cell receptor (beta chain) comes out of a study of metastatic and nonmetastatic thyroid tumors. Study-wide points: In both blood and tumor samples, TCR beta diversity was reported significantly higher for malignant than benign nodules.

Each patient came to thyroid surgery without any prior treatment (of any kind). TCRdb re-clonotyped the PCR reads via MiXCR. This sample has tens of thousands of clones, with just over 4% found just once. V lost 1 base and J 0 bases, leaving 5 bases between the germline ends. Germline CDR1 is KGHSH and CDR2 is LQKENI. The CDR3 has 14 amino acids. This clone was recorded many times. Its antigen is currently unknown. The chain has TRBV18 and TRBJ2-3; the D is unclear. The clonotype originates from a female donor with papillary thyroid cancer or a benign thyroid nodule (not recorded which). Some clones in this sample may be carry-over from other donors' samples. The specimen sequenced was blood. The CDR3 spells CASSPLVSTDTQYF. The CDR3 coding sequence is TGTGCCAGCTCACCACTTGTGAGCACAGATACGCAGTATTTT. Looking up the rest from reference TRBV18 and TRBJ2-3 gives the full variable domain: NAGVMQNPRHLVRRRGQEARLRCSPMKGHSHVYWYRQLPEEGLKFMVYLQKENIIDESGMPKERFSAEFPKEGPSILRIQQVVRGDSAAYFCASSPLVSTDTQYFGPGTRLTVL.